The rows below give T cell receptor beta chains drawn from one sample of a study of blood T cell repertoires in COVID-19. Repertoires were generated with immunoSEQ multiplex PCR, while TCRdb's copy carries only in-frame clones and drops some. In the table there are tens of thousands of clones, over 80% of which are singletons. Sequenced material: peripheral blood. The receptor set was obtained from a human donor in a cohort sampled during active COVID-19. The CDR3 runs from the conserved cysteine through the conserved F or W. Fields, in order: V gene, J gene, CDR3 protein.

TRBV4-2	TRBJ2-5	CASSPAGANQETQYF
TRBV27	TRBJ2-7	CASSLWGRVDEQYF
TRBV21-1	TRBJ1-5	CASSNEDRDQPQHF
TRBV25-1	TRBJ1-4	CASSVEYEKLFF
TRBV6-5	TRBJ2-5	CASSYSRGETQYF
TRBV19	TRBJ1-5	CASSTSRTGSNQPQHF
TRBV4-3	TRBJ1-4	CASSQSWQADEKLFF
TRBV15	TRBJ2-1	CATSRNPGEQFF
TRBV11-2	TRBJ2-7	CASSFLGASYEQYF
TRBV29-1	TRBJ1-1	CSVVVQTNTEAFF
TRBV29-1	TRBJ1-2	CSTGRGEVYGYTF
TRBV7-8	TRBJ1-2	CASSTTGNYGYTF
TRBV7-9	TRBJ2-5	CASSFGGKTQYF
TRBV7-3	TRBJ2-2	CASSLQGSGELFF
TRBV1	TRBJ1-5	CTSTLRRGEQPQHF
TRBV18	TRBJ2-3	CASSARQGDKDTQYF
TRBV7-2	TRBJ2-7	CASSWTTSGYEQYF
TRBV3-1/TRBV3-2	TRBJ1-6	CASSQQGVHNSPLHF
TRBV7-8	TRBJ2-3	CAVDRLTDTQYF
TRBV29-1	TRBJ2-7	CSVRVQTGKARDEQYF
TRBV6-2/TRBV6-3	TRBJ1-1	CASSYLYHGRGGTEAFF
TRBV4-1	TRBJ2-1	CASSQRLAGGGSYNEQFF
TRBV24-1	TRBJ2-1	CATSPGTAAYNEQFF
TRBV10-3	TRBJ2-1	CAIRAGTGGSSYNEQFF
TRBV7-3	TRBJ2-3	CASSLVAGESDTQYF
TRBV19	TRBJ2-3	CASSTRTGVKKIYTDTQYF
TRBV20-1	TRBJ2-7	CSASDPTGGSYEQYF
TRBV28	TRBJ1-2	CASSFRSGSANYGYTF
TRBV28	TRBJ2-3	CASSLPARGWTDTQYF
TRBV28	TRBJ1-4	CASRAFRATNEKLFF
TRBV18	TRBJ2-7	CASSSGPGVYEQYF
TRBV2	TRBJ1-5	CASSDTGRVDQPQHF
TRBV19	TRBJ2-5	CASSSRDSSYGETQYF
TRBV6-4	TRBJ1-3	CASSAQGNTIYF
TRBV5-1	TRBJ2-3	CASSLVGQSSTDTQYF
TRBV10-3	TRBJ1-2	CAISDHGRRQNYGYTF